This T cell receptor beta chain comes out of a study of blood T cell repertoires in COVID-19. Study details: The United States, Italy and Spain were the sources of the acute and convalescent COVID-19 samples. T cells, B-cell-depleted T cells, or PBMCs provided the cDNA or gDNA that served as material.

Original methodology: Quantification of nucleated cells was approximated via reference gene primer amplification. Here immunoSEQ multiplex PCR was the method, and the copy in TCRdb shows in-frame clones only, minus some. V, J and clone size were drawn from that table, and D and trimming were deduced from the DNA. The sample lists 60,000 or so clones; about nine tenths were seen once. This clonotype was sampled from a man aged 55 to 70 with acute or convalescent COVID-19. Sequenced input: peripheral blood.

The CDR3 spells CASSLRQGSDTQYF. The CDR3 nucleotides are TGCGCCAGCAGCTTGAGACAGGGGTCGGATACGCAGTATTTT. The chain uses TRBV5-1 and TRBJ2-3; 8 positions agree with TRBD1. CDR3 size: 14 residues. Germline assignment: CDR1 SGHRS and CDR2 YFSETQ. The V gene end was trimmed by 1 base and the J gene end by 6 bases; junction bases not matched to a gene: 4.